This is a list of T cell receptor beta chains from one sample in a study of regulatory T cells in long-lasting Graves disease. TCRdb independently ran MiXCR on the multiplex PCR reads; one entry per CDR3 protein. The table lists more than 300,000 distinct CDR3 sequences, around 19% of them singletons. The source material was peripheral blood mononuclear cells (PBMCs), sampled when the disease was refractory, from a patient treated with antithyroid drugs. The receptors here all came from a female donor with Graves disease. Each CDR3 is given with its conserved first and last residue. A D gene is named only where the DNA matches it firmly.

j_gene,v_gene,d_gene,CDR3aa
TRBJ1-2,TRBV5-4,NA,CASSLGMGSNYGYTF
TRBJ1-6,TRBV10-2,NA,CASSESGDRSPLHF
TRBJ2-7,TRBV11-2,NA,CASSLGGGPHYEQYF
TRBJ1-1,TRBV11-2,NA,CASSFGTPQGAFF
TRBJ2-1,TRBV11-2,NA,CASSLFRVIAPAGNEQFF
TRBJ2-2,TRBV11-2,TRBD2,CASSPRRDSGRSNTGELFF
TRBJ2-5,TRBV7-2,TRBD2,CASSSSGGAGETQYF
TRBJ1-1,TRBV9,NA,CASSLTGSLNTEAFF
TRBJ1-2,TRBV10-2,NA,CASSRGVGSPSYTF
TRBJ1-3,TRBV18,NA,CASSPPGLSSGNTIYF
TRBJ2-5,TRBV12-3/TRBV12-4,NA,CASSDSPTRETQYF
TRBJ2-3,TRBV2,NA,CASSDPRWAADTQYF
TRBJ2-7,TRBV4-1,TRBD1,CASSPGQVHEQYF
TRBJ2-1,TRBV27,NA,CASRTGSSYNEQFF
TRBJ1-1,TRBV30,NA,CAWDKRRVRTEAFF